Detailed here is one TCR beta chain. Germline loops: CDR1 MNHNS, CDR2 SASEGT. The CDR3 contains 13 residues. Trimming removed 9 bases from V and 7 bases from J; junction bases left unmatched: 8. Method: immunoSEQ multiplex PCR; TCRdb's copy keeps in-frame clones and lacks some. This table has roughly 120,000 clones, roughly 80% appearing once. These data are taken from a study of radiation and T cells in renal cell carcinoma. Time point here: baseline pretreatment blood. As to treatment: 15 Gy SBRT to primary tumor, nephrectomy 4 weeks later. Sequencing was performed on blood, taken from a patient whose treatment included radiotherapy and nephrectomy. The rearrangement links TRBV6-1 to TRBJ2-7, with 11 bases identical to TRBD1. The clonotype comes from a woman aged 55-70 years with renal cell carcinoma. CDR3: CASIGQGAREQYF. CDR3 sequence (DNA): TGTGCCAGTATTGGACAGGGGGCGCGTGAGCAGTACTTC.